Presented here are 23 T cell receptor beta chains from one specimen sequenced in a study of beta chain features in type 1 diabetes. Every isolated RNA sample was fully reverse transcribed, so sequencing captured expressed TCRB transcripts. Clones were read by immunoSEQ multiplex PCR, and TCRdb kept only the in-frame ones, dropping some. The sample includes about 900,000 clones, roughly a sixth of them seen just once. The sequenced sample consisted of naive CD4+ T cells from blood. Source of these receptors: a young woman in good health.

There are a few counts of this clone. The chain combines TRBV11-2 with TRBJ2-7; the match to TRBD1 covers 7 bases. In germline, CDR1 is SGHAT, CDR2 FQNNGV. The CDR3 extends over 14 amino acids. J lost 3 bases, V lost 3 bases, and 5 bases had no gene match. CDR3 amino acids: CASSFRDSRYEQYF. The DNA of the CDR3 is TGTGCCAGCAGCTTCCGGGACAGCCGCTACGAGCAGTACTTC. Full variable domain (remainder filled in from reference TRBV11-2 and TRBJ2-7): EAGVAQSPRYKIIEKRQSVAFWCNPISGHATLYWYQQILGQGPKLLIQFQNNGVVDDSQLPKDRFSAERLKGVDSTLKIQPAKLEDSAVYLCASSFRDSRYEQYFGPGTRLTVT.

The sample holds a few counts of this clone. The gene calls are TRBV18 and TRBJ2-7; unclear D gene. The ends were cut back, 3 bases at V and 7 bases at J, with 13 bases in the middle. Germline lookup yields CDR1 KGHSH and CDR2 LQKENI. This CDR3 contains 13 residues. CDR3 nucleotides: TGTGCCAGCTCACCCTCGAACGGCCGTGAGCAGTACTTC. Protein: CASSPSNGREQYF.

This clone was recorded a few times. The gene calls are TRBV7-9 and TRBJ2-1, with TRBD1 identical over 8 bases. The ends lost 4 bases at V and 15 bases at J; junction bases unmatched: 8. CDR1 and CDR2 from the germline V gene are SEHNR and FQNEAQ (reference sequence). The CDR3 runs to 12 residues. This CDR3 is CASSSRTGKAFF. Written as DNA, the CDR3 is TGTGCCAGCAGCTCAAGGACAGGGAAAGCGTTCTTC.

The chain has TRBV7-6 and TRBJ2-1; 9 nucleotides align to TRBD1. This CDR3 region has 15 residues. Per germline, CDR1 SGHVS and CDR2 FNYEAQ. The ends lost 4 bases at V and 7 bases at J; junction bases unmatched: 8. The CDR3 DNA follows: TGTGCCAGCAGCTCATCCGGGACAGGGCGTAATGAGCAGTTCTTC. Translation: CASSSSGTGRNEQFF.

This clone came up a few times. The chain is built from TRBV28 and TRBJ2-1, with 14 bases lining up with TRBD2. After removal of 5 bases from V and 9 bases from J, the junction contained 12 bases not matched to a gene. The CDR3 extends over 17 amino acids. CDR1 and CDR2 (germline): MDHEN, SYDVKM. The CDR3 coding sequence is TGTGCCAGCAGTCCAGGAAGATGGACTAGCGGGAGGACTGAGCAGTTCTTC. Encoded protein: CASSPGRWTSGRTEQFF. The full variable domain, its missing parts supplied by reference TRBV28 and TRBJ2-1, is DVKVTQSSRYLVKRTGEKVFLECVQDMDHENMFWYRQDPGLGLRLIYFSYDVKMKEKGDIPEGYSVSREKKERFSLILESASTNQTSMYLCASSPGRWTSGRTEQFFGPGTRLTVL.

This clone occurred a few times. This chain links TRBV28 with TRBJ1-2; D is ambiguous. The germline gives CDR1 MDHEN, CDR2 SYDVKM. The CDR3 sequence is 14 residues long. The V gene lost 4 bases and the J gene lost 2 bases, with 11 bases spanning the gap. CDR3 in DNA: TGTGCCAGCAGTTCCGGAGCCGCCAACTATGGCTACACCTTC. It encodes CASSSGAANYGYTF.

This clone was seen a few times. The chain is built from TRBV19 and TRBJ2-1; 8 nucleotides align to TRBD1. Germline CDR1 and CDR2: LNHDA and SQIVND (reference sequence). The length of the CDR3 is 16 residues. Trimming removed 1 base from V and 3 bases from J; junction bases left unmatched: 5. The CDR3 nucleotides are TGTGCCAGTAGTATAGCTAGGACAGGGTTCTACAATGAGCAGTTCTTC. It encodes CASSIARTGFYNEQFF.

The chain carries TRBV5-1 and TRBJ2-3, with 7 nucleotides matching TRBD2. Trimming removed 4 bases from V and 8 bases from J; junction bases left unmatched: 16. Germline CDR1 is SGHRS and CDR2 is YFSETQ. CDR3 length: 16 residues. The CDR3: CASSPEPGTTFGTQYF. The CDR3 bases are TGCGCCAGCAGCCCGGAACCCGGGACTACGTTCGGTACGCAGTATTTT.

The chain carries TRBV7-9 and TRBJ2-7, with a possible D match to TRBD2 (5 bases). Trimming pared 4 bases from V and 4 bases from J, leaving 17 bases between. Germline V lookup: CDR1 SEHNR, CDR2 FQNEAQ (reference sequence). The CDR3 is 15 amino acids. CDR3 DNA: TGTGCCAGCAGCTATATTGCCACTAGTCCTTACGAGCAGTACTTC. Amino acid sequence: CASSYIATSPYEQYF.

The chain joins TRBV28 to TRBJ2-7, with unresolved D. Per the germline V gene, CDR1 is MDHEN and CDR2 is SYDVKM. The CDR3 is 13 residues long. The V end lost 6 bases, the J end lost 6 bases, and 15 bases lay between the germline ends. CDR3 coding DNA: TGTGCCAGCAGGTCGGCAGCCCCCCTCGAGCAGTACTTC. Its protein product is CASRSAAPLEQYF.

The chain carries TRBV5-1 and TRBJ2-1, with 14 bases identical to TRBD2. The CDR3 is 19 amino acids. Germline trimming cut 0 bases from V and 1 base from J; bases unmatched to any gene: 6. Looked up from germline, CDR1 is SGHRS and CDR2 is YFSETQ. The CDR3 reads CASSLAGTSGSGSYNEQFF. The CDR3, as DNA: TGCGCCAGCAGCTTGGCCGGGACTAGCGGGAGTGGGTCCTACAATGAGCAGTTCTTC. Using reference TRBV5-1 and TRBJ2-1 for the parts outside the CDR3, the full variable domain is KAGVTQTPRYLIKTRGQQVTLSCSPISGHRSVSWYQQTPGQGLQFLFEYFSETQRNKGNFPGRFSGRQFSNSRSEMNVSTLELGDSALYLCASSLAGTSGSGSYNEQFFGPGTRLTVL.

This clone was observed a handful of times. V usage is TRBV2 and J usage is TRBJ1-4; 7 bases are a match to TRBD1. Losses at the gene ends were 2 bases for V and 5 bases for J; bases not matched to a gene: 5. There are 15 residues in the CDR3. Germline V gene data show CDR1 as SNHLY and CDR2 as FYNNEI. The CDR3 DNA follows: TGTGCCAGCAGTGAACAGGGACAGCCAAATGAAAAACTGTTTTTT. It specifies CASSEQGQPNEKLFF.

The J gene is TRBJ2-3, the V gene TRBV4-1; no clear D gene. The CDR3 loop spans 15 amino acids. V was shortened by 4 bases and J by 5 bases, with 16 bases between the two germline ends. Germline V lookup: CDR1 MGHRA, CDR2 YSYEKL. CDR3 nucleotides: TGCGCCAGCAGCCCAAAGGGAAAGGGATTAGATACGCAGTATTTT. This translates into CASSPKGKGLDTQYF.

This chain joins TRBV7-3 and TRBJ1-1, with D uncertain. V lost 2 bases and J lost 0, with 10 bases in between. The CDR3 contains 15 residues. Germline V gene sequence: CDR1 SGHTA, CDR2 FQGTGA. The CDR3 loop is CASSLGQIMNTEAFF. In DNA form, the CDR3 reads TGTGCCAGCAGCTTAGGTCAGATCATGAACACTGAAGCTTTCTTT.

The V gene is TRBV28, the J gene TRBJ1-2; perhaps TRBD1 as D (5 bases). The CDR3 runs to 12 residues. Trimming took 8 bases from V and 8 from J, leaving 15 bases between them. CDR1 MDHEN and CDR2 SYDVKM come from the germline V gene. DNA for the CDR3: TGTGCCAGCGTCACAGGCTTGCGAGGCTACACCTTC. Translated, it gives CASVTGLRGYTF.

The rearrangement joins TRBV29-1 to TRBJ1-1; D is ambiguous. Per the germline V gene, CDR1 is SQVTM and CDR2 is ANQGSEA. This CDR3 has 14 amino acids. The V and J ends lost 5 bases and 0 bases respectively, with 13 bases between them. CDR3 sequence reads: CSVRVAHLNTEAFF. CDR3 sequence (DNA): TGCAGCGTTCGCGTCGCACATCTGAACACTGAAGCTTTCTTT.

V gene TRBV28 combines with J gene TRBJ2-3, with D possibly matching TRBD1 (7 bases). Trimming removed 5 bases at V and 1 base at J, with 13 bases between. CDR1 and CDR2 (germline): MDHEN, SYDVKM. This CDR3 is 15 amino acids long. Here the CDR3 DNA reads TGTGCCAGCAGTCCCGGCGGGACAGGCACAGATACGCAGTATTTT. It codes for CASSPGGTGTDTQYF.

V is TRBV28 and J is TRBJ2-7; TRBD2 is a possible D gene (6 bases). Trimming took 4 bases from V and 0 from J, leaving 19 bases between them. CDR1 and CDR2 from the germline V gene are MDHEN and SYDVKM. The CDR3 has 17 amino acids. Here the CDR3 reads CASSSVSSRGGSYEQYF. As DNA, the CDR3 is TGTGCCAGCAGTTCCGTCTCGAGTAGGGGAGGCTCCTACGAGCAGTACTTC.

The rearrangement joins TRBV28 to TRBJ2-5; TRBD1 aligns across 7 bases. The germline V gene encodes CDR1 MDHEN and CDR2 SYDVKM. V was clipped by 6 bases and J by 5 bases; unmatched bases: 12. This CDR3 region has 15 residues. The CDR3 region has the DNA TGTGCCAGCAGATCCCAACAGGGGATCCAGGAGACCCAGTACTTC. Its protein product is CASRSQQGIQETQYF. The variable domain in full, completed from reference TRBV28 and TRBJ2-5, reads DVKVTQSSRYLVKRTGEKVFLECVQDMDHENMFWYRQDPGLGLRLIYFSYDVKMKEKGDIPEGYSVSREKKERFSLILESASTNQTSMYLCASRSQQGIQETQYFGPGTRLLVL.

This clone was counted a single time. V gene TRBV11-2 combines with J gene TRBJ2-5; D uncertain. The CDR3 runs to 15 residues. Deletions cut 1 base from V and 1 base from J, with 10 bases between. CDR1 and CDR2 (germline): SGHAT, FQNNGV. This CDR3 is CASSLAPGLQETQYF. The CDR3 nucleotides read TGTGCCAGCAGCTTAGCCCCGGGCCTCCAAGAGACCCAGTACTTC.

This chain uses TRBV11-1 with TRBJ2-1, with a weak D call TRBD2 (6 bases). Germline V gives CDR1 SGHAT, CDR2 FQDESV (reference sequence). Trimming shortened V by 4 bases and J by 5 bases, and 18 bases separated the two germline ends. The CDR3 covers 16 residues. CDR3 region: CASSSRTTLSNNEQFF. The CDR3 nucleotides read TGTGCCAGCAGCTCACGGACTACCCTTTCAAACAATGAGCAGTTCTTC.

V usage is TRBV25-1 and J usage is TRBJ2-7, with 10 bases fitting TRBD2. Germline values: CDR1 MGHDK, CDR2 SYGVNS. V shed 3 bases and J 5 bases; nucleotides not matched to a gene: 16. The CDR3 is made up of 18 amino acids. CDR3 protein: CASSDRRTSGETRNEQYF. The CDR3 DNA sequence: TGTGCCAGCAGTGACCGAAGAACTAGCGGGGAGACGCGGAACGAGCAGTACTTC.

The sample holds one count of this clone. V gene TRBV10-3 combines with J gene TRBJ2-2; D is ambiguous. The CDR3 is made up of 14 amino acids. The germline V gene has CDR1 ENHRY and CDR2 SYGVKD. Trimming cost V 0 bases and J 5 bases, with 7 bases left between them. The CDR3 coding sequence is TGTGCCATCAGTGAGTCGTCGCGGACCGGGGAGCTGTTTTTT. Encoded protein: CAISESSRTGELFF.